These 5 T cell receptor beta chains share one sample of origin, sequenced in a study of OX40 agonist ivuxolimab in advanced cancers. Clones were sequenced by immunoSEQ multiplex PCR, and TCRdb holds only the in-frame ones, with some missing. The sample contains roughly 33,000 clones, around 83% of which appear only once. This sample comprised CD4+ or CD8+ T cells sorted from blood, obtained in a trial of the OX40 agonist ivuxolimab. Receptors were obtained from an adult with an advanced solid tumor such as melanoma, head and neck, liver or kidney cancer.

In this sample, this clone turned up a few times. The rearrangement links TRBV28 to TRBJ2-6; D is unclear. V lost 3 bases to trimming and J lost 3 bases, with 6 bases between them. Germline assignment: CDR1 MDHEN and CDR2 SYDVKM. CDR3 length: 14 amino acids. DNA of the CDR3: TGTGCCAGCAGTTTTTGGAGTGGGGCCAACGTCCTGACTTTC. It is translated as CASSFWSGANVLTF.

In its sample, this clone was seen a few times. This same CDR3 is encoded by further DNA sequences in the sample. This chain links TRBV2 with TRBJ2-2; 9 bases match TRBD1. This CDR3 is built from 15 residues. V lost 6 bases and J lost 2; bases outside the gene matches: 4. Germline V CDR1 and CDR2: SNHLY, FYNNEI. The CDR3 loop reads CASRGTGRNTGELFF. CDR3 DNA sequence: TGTGCCAGCAGGGGGACAGGGAGAAACACCGGGGAGCTGTTTTTT.

Of note for this clone: The junction departs from germline at one end; a sequencing error may be responsible. The genes are TRBV5-4 and TRBJ2-4; TRBD2 matches at 15 bases. This CDR3 comprises 15 residues. CDR1 and CDR2 from the germline V gene are SGHNT and YYREEE (reference sequence). Here the CDR3 reads CASSPGTSGRISEDF. DNA of the CDR3: TGTGCCAGCAGCCCCGGGACTAGCGGGAGGATTTCTGAGGACTTC.

Only a few counts were recorded for this clone. J is TRBJ2-3 and V is TRBV18; D remains unclear. The CDR3 is 14 amino acids. Germline V gene lookup returns CDR1 KGHSH and CDR2 LQKENI. V was clipped by 2 bases and J by 0 bases, with 6 bases between them. CDR3 in amino acids: CASSPSSSTDTQYF. The CDR3 coding sequence is TGTGCCAGCTCACCATCTTCTAGCACAGATACGCAGTATTTT.

The V and J genes are TRBV6-1 and TRBJ1-5; a possible D gene is TRBD1 (5 bases). The V gene's germline CDR1 is MNHNS and CDR2 SASEGT. V shed 4 bases and J shed 7 bases, with 11 bases lying between them. CDR3 length equals 13 residues. The DNA of the CDR3 is TGTGCCAGCAGTGGACAGCTCACCCAGCCCCAGCATTTT. This encodes CASSGQLTQPQHF.